These 29 T cell receptor beta chains share one sample of origin, sequenced in a study of T-cell memory formation after mild COVID-19. TCRdb re-derived calls from the 5' RACE reads in MiXCR, one entry per CDR3 protein. The data hold approximately 480,000 distinct CDR3 sequences, with about 20% observed a single time. Sequencing input: PBMCs or a T cell subset sorted from them (not recorded which). The source is an adult woman who had mild COVID-19 (a few samples of this study predate the infection). Cell type and time point are not known.

This clonotype was counted a few times. This chain connects TRBV2 to TRBJ2-7; TRBD1 matches at 7 bases. Germline CDR1 reads SNHLY; CDR2 reads FYNNEI. CDR3 length: 13 residues. With V trimmed by 7 bases and J by 3 bases, 6 bases remained unmatched. CDR3 protein: CASMRGTDYEQYF. In nucleotides, the CDR3 is TGTGCCAGCATGAGGGGGACAGACTACGAGCAGTACTTC.

This clonotype has just a few counts. The V and J genes are TRBV30 and TRBJ2-1; TRBD1 might be the D (6 bases). Germline CDR1 reads GTSNPN; CDR2 reads SVGIG (reference sequence). Trimming stripped 7 bases from V and 3 bases from J, with 16 bases between. The CDR3 runs to 14 residues. This CDR3 is CAFQGLFHYNEQFF. The CDR3 nucleotides read TGTGCCTTCCAGGGGCTTTTCCACTACAATGAGCAGTTCTTC.

As DNA, the CDR3 is TGCGCCAGCAGCACGGGACAGGGGGGATATGGCTACACCTTC. This gives the protein CASSTGQGGYGYTF. The chain employs TRBV5-1 and TRBJ1-2, with TRBD1 matching over 11 bases. The length of the CDR3 is 14 residues. Germline CDR1 SGHRS, CDR2 YFSETQ. With V trimmed by 4 bases and J by 5 bases, 4 bases remained unmatched.

This clonotype was seen a handful of times. The gene calls are TRBV12-3 or TRBV12-4 and TRBJ1-3, with TRBD1 matching over 10 bases. V shed 3 bases, J shed 3 bases, and the junction held 5 bases outside the gene matches. This CDR3 contains 16 residues. CDR3 loop: CASSFFGTGVGNTIYF. The CDR3, as DNA: TGTGCCAGCAGTTTCTTCGGGACAGGGGTTGGAAACACCATATATTTT.

This clonotype was counted only a few times. The genes are TRBV29-1 and TRBJ2-6, with 7 nucleotides matching TRBD2. The V segment lost 6 bases and the J segment 3 bases; nucleotides outside the gene matches: 5. Germline V gene data show CDR1 as SQVTM and CDR2 as ANQGSEA. The CDR3 contains 14 residues. CDR3 in DNA: TGCAGCGTCCCCCGGGAGGATGGGGCCAACGTCCTGACTTTC. Protein product: CSVPREDGANVLTF.

J is TRBJ1-1 and V is TRBV20-1; D is unresolved. The CDR3 contains 12 residues. Germline CDR1 DFQATT, CDR2 SNEGSKA (reference sequence). Trimming took off 3 bases at V and 1 base at J, with 6 bases between the two ends. The CDR3 protein is CSARAENTEAFF. For the CDR3, the DNA is TGCAGTGCTAGGGCCGAGAACACTGAAGCTTTCTTT.

This clonotype was found a few times. This chain connects TRBV2 to TRBJ2-1; 10 bases are a match to TRBD2. Germline lookup yields CDR1 SNHLY and CDR2 FYNNEI. The V and J ends lost 6 bases and 1 base, in that order; junction bases with no gene match: 6. CDR3 length: 16 amino acids. The CDR3 DNA sequence: TGTGCCAGCAGGGGATCGACTAGCGGGTCCTACAATGAGCAGTTCTTC. Amino acids: CASRGSTSGSYNEQFF.

Here the CDR3 reads CASSLMQGPYEQYF. The CDR3 DNA reads TGTGCCAGCAGCTTAATGCAGGGCCCTTACGAGCAGTACTTC. This chain links TRBV7-3 with TRBJ2-7, with D perhaps TRBD1 (5 bases). V lost 1 base to trimming and J lost 4 bases, with 11 bases between them. Germline V gene lookup returns CDR1 SGHTA and CDR2 FQGTGA. CDR3 length equals 14 residues.

This clonotype was observed a handful of times. This chain links TRBV5-6 with TRBJ2-7; D is ambiguous. Germline assignment: CDR1 SGHDT and CDR2 YYEEEE. The CDR3 is 12 residues long. V dropped 0 bases and J dropped 7 bases, with 8 bases sitting between them. This CDR3 is CASSLVGSEQYF. CDR3 DNA sequence: TGTGCCAGCAGCTTGGTGGGTTCGGAGCAGTACTTC.

CDR3 bases: TGTGCCAGCAGCGTAGACCCGGGCACTGAAGCTTTCTTT. Its translation is CASSVDPGTEAFF. The chain joins TRBV9 to TRBJ1-1; D is unresolved. Germline V gives CDR1 SGDLS, CDR2 YYNGEE. There are 13 residues in the CDR3. The ends were cut back, 0 bases at V and 4 bases at J, with 7 bases in the middle.

Only a few counts were recorded for this clonotype. The J gene is TRBJ1-1, the V gene TRBV3-1, with D hard to call. The length of the CDR3 is 14 residues. The germline V gene encodes CDR1 LGHDT and CDR2 YNNKEL (reference sequence). The germline V and J ends were trimmed by 1 base and 1 base, with 7 bases remaining between them. CDR3 loop: CASSQASSNTEAFF. CDR3 DNA: TGTGCCAGCAGCCAAGCGTCTTCGAACACTGAAGCTTTCTTT.

A few counts support this clonotype. This rearrangement joins TRBV18 to TRBJ2-3, with 11 bases identical to TRBD2. The V gene's germline CDR1 is KGHSH and CDR2 LQKENI. V lost 3 bases and J lost 4; bases outside the gene matches: 9. CDR3 size: 17 residues. DNA for the CDR3: TGTGCCAGCTCACCCCGACTACTAGCGGGGGCCGCAGATACGCAGTATTTT. It is translated as CASSPRLLAGAADTQYF.

This sequence joins TRBV20-1 and TRBJ2-5; D may be TRBD2 (6 bases). V was pared by 0 bases and J by 5 bases, with 16 bases between. Looked up from germline, CDR1 is DFQATT and CDR2 is SNEGSKA (reference sequence). CDR3 size: 15 residues. In DNA, the CDR3 is TGCAGTGCTAGAGAGGCGCGGGATTTAGGGGAGACCCAGTACTTC. Protein product: CSAREARDLGETQYF.

The gene calls are TRBV24-1 and TRBJ2-1; D gene uncertain. CDR1 and CDR2 from the germline V gene are KGHDR and SFDVKD. CDR3 length: 11 amino acids. Trimming pared 10 bases from V and 7 bases from J, leaving 10 bases between. CDR3 sequence: CATKTRNEQFF. The CDR3 nucleotides are TGTGCCACAAAAACAAGAAATGAGCAGTTCTTC.

The table lists this clonotype with a few counts. V is TRBV21-1 and J is TRBJ2-2; the table's TRBD1 call for D was not verified on the DNA. TRBV21-1 is a recognized pseudogene. CDR3 size: 17 residues. The CDR3 sequence: CASSKEYQGPESGELFF. CDR3 DNA: TGTGCCAGCAGCAAAGAATATCAGGGGCCAGAATCCGGGGAGCTGTTTTTT.

This clonotype was seen a handful of times. The chain is built from TRBV29-1 and TRBJ2-7, with D perhaps matching TRBD1 (5 bases). CDR1 and CDR2 from the germline V gene are SQVTM and ANQGSEA. The CDR3 totals 14 residues. Between the trimmed V and J ends, which lost 5 bases and 0 bases, there was a span of 14 bases. The CDR3, as DNA: TGCAGCGTTTCCACCAGACAGACCTCCTACGAGCAGTACTTC. Translating gives CSVSTRQTSYEQYF.

The chain recombines TRBV5-6 with TRBJ2-7, with D perhaps matching TRBD1 (6 bases). The CDR3 runs to 14 residues. Per the germline V gene, CDR1 is SGHDT and CDR2 is YYEEEE. V shed 2 bases and J shed 3 bases, with 12 bases lying between them. DNA for the CDR3: TGTGCCAGCAGCTTACTGGACAGTCTCTACGAGCAGTACTTC. It yields the protein CASSLLDSLYEQYF.

The rearrangement joins TRBV12-3 or TRBV12-4 to TRBJ2-1; 7 nucleotides agree with TRBD1. Losses at the gene ends were 5 bases for V and 8 bases for J; bases not matched to a gene: 18. CDR3 length: 17 residues. CDR3 DNA sequence: TGTGCCAGCAGTACCCCGTCCCGACAGGGAAGACGCGATGAGCAGTTCTTC. Protein sequence: CASSTPSRQGRRDEQFF.

CDR3 sequence reads: CATSDLDRAGYTF. Here the CDR3 DNA reads TGTGCCACCAGTGATCTAGACAGGGCTGGCTACACCTTC. The chain employs TRBV24-1 and TRBJ1-2; TRBD1 matches at 7 bases. V trimming: 3 bases; J trimming: 7 bases; junction bases outside the gene matches: 4. Per germline, CDR1 KGHDR and CDR2 SFDVKD. This CDR3 has 13 residues.

The chain links TRBV4-3 to TRBJ2-5, with D perhaps matching TRBD1 or TRBD2 (6 bases each). V lost 1 base and J lost 1, with 16 bases in between. Germline CDR1 LGHNA, CDR2 YSLEER. The CDR3 extends over 17 amino acids. CDR3 DNA sequence: TGCGCCAGCAGCCAAGGAGGGGGGTCATCGCTCCAAGAGACCCAGTACTTC. Translated, it gives CASSQGGGSSLQETQYF.

This clonotype was observed a few times. The rearrangement uses TRBV5-1 and TRBJ1-5, with TRBD1 as a possible D gene (6 bases). The germline V gene encodes CDR1 SGHRS and CDR2 YFSETQ. V gave up 5 bases and J gave up 4 bases, with 13 bases separating them. There are 14 residues in the CDR3. The CDR3 here is CASSSDSLNQPQHF. CDR3 DNA sequence: TGCGCCAGCAGTTCGGACAGCCTTAATCAGCCCCAGCATTTT.

In its sample, this clonotype was seen a few times. This chain uses TRBV9 with TRBJ2-7, with 12 bases fitting TRBD2. Trimming removed 2 bases from V and 4 bases from J; junction bases left unmatched: 4. The CDR3 covers 15 residues. Per the germline V gene, CDR1 is SGDLS and CDR2 is YYNGEE. The CDR3 spells CASSVDGLAGYEQYF. CDR3 nucleotides: TGTGCCAGCAGCGTGGACGGACTAGCGGGGTACGAGCAGTACTTC. The complete variable domain, with remaining parts taken from reference TRBV9 and TRBJ2-7, reads DSGVTQTPKHLITATGQRVTLRCSPRSGDLSVYWYQQSLDQGLQFLIQYYNGEERAKGNILERFSAQQFPDLHSELNLSSLELGDSALYFCASSVDGLAGYEQYFGPGTRLTVT.

Only a few counts were recorded for this clonotype. This sequence joins TRBV15 and TRBJ1-5, with 8 bases identical to TRBD1. CDR1 and CDR2 from the germline V gene are LNHNV and YYDKDF (reference sequence). There are 14 residues in the CDR3. Germline trimming cut 4 bases from V and 6 bases from J; bases unmatched to any gene: 5. The CDR3 here is CATSTGGITQPQHF. CDR3 DNA sequence: TGTGCCACCAGCACAGGGGGCATAACTCAGCCCCAGCATTTT.

The chain combines TRBV6-1 with TRBJ2-7; D ambiguous. Germline assignment: CDR1 MNHNS and CDR2 SASEGT. V gave up 5 bases and J gave up 0 bases, with 8 bases separating them. This CDR3 spans 13 amino acids. CDR3 sequence reads: CASSYLSSYEQYF. Written as DNA, the CDR3 is TGTGCCAGCAGTTACTTGAGCTCCTACGAGCAGTACTTC.

Many counts were recorded for this clonotype. The chain employs TRBV28 and TRBJ2-1; 7 positions match TRBD1. The CDR3 is made up of 15 amino acids. Germline loops: CDR1 MDHEN, CDR2 SYDVKM. The trim removed 6 bases at V and 8 bases at J, leaving 13 bases unmatched. The CDR3 loop reads CASSHSIYRGDEQFF. The CDR3 coding sequence is TGTGCCAGCAGCCATTCGATCTACAGGGGCGATGAGCAGTTCTTC.

This clonotype was counted between two and nine times. This chain joins TRBV11-2 and TRBJ1-5; 11 positions agree with TRBD1. The CDR3 contains 16 residues. Germline-derived CDR1 and CDR2 are SGHAT and FQNNGV. V trimming: 4 bases; J trimming: 6 bases; junction bases outside the gene matches: 8. The CDR3 bases are TGTGCCAGCAGCTCGGGACAGGGGGTCGTGGGTCAGCCCCAGCATTTT. Protein: CASSSGQGVVGQPQHF.

This clonotype occurred a few times. This chain connects TRBV7-3 to TRBJ2-5; tentatively, D is TRBD1 (5 bases). Trimming left V 5 bases short and J 2 bases short, with 12 bases between. This CDR3 has 14 amino acids. Germline values: CDR1 SGHTA, CDR2 FQGTGA. The CDR3 sequence is CASSPSTVQETQYF. The CDR3 nucleotides read TGTGCCAGCAGCCCTTCGACAGTACAAGAGACCCAGTACTTC.

This clonotype was counted only a few times. The chain joins TRBV12-3 or TRBV12-4 to TRBJ1-1; 7 bases agree with TRBD1. The V gene end was trimmed by 8 bases and the J gene end by 2 bases; junction bases not matched to a gene: 8. The CDR3 is 14 residues long. The CDR3, as DNA: TGTGCCAGCGGGGACAGTCTCTATAACACTGAAGCTTTCTTT. Protein sequence: CASGDSLYNTEAFF.

This clonotype was seen once. The CDR3 DNA reads TGTGCCAGCAGCCAAGAGGGAGCTGCAGATACGCAGTATTTT. Residues: CASSQEGAADTQYF. The V and J genes are TRBV3-1 and TRBJ2-3; D possibly corresponds to TRBD2 (5 bases). CDR1 is LGHDT and CDR2 is YNNKEL in the germline V gene (reference sequence). Trimming removed 0 bases at V and 4 bases at J, with 8 bases between. This CDR3 comprises 14 residues.